A single sample gave rise to the 28 T cell receptor beta chains below, sequenced in a study of glioma-infiltrating T cells after dendritic cell vaccination. TCRdb's copy holds only in-frame clones and misses some; the assay was immunoSEQ multiplex PCR. The sample holds 91,000 or so clones; around 80% are singletons and the top ten take about 5.5%. The time point here: after dendritic cell vaccination, including at tumor progression/relapse. The sample consisted of blood, taken after dendritic cell vaccination. The receptors here all came from a human donor with glioblastoma.

The V and J genes are TRBV5-1 and TRBJ1-3; D not resolved. CDR3 length: 14 amino acids. V lost 0 bases and J lost 2, with 6 bases in between. Germline CDR1 and CDR2: SGHRS and YFSETQ. The CDR3, as DNA: TGCGCCAGCAGCTTGGGAGGGCCTGGAAACACCATATATTTT. Its translation: CASSLGGPGNTIYF.

This rearrangement joins TRBV7-8 to TRBJ2-1; 7 bases fit TRBD1. The germline CDR1 and CDR2 sequences are SGHVS and FQNEAQ. CDR3 length equals 16 residues. Trimming took 3 bases from V and 0 from J; bases not matched to a gene: 5. CDR3 amino acids: CASSFNRQGSYNEQFF. DNA for the CDR3: TGTGCCAGCAGCTTCAACCGACAGGGCTCCTACAATGAGCAGTTCTTC.

The J gene is TRBJ2-7, the V gene TRBV9, with 12 bases aligning to TRBD2. Germline V CDR1 and CDR2: SGDLS, YYNGEE. The CDR3 runs to 16 residues. Germline trimming cut 0 bases from V and 5 bases from J; bases unmatched to any gene: 6. The DNA of the CDR3 is TGTGCCAGCAGCGTAGTGCCTAGCGGGGGGGTCCACGAGCAGTACTTC. As protein: CASSVVPSGGVHEQYF.

The CDR3: CAWSSTGYGYTF. The DNA of the CDR3 is TGTGCCTGGAGTTCGACAGGCTATGGCTACACCTTC. The J gene is TRBJ1-2, the V gene TRBV30, with D possibly TRBD1 on 6 matching bases. Per the germline V gene, CDR1 is GTSNPN and CDR2 is SVGIG (reference sequence). V was pared by 2 bases and J by 4 bases, with 8 bases between. CDR3 length: 12 residues.

This clone was counted once. The chain recombines TRBV5-3 with TRBJ1-1; 8 nucleotides agree with TRBD1. TRBV5-3 is treated as an ORF (open reading frame) with a function not yet certain. The CDR3 spans 18 residues. Losses at the gene ends were 4 bases for V and 1 base for J; bases not matched to a gene: 15. CDR3 sequence (DNA): TGTGCCAGAAGCCTGCTCGGACAGGGTCGTTCGACGAACACTGAAGCTTTCTTT. It codes for CARSLLGQGRSTNTEAFF.

V gene TRBV7-8 combines with J gene TRBJ1-2, with unresolved D. V was shortened by 2 bases and J by 1 base, with 11 bases between the two germline ends. Germline values: CDR1 SGHVS, CDR2 FQNEAQ. The CDR3 is 15 amino acids. The CDR3 nucleotides read TGTGCCAGCAGCTTAAACAGAGATAGTAACTATGGCTACACCTTC. It is translated as CASSLNRDSNYGYTF.

This chain links TRBV28 with TRBJ1-4, with D possibly being TRBD1 (5 bases). Germline CDR1 reads MDHEN; CDR2 reads SYDVKM. The CDR3 runs to 16 residues. V was cut by 6 bases and J by 0 bases, with 14 bases left in between. CDR3 bases: TGTGCCAGCAGACTCAAGACGGGGGCAACTAATGAAAAACTGTTTTTT. The encoded protein is CASRLKTGATNEKLFF.

The gene calls are TRBV19 and TRBJ2-3; D not resolved. The V and J ends lost 3 bases and 1 base respectively, with 8 bases between them. Germline values: CDR1 LNHDA, CDR2 SQIVND (reference sequence). The CDR3 length is 14 residues. The CDR3 sequence: CASSIRGGTDTQYF. CDR3 bases: TGTGCCAGTAGTATTCGCGGAGGCACAGATACGCAGTATTTT.

In this sample, this clone turned up once. This rearrangement joins TRBV29-1 to TRBJ2-5; 11 bases are a match to TRBD1. V lost 2 bases, J lost 5 bases, and 10 bases stayed unmatched. This CDR3 is 16 amino acids long. Per germline, CDR1 SQVTM and CDR2 ANQGSEA. The CDR3 DNA reads TGCAGCGTTGAAACCCAACGGACAGGGGGCCGGGAGACCCAGTACTTC. As protein: CSVETQRTGGRETQYF.

In this sample, this clone turned up a few times. This rearrangement joins TRBV6-6 to TRBJ1-6; 7 bases agree with TRBD1. This CDR3 contains 14 residues. CDR1 is MNHNY and CDR2 is SVGAGI in the germline V gene (reference sequence). V was pared by 2 bases and J by 10 bases, with 5 bases of the junction left unmatched. CDR3 nucleotide sequence: TGTGCCAGCAGTTACACTCCAGGGGGATCACCCCTCCACTTT. Translated, it gives CASSYTPGGSPLHF.

The chain couples TRBV27 to TRBJ2-1, with TRBD1 matching 10 bases. The germline CDR1 and CDR2 sequences are MNHEY and SMNVEV (reference sequence). The trim removed 6 bases at V and 6 bases at J, leaving 2 bases unmatched. The CDR3 is made up of 13 amino acids. The CDR3 DNA reads as TGTGCCAGCAGGACAGGGGGCTTCAATGAGCAGTTCTTC. Translating it yields CASRTGGFNEQFF.

The rearrangement links TRBV6-5 to TRBJ2-1, with 7 bases lining up with TRBD2. V dropped 0 bases and J dropped 3; count of bases not matched to a gene: 5. This CDR3 is 16 amino acids long. Per the germline V gene, CDR1 is MNHEY and CDR2 is SVGAGI. The CDR3 sequence is CASSYSVLAVYNEQFF. As DNA, the CDR3 is TGTGCCAGCAGTTACTCGGTCCTAGCGGTCTACAATGAGCAGTTCTTC.

The rearrangement links TRBV9 to TRBJ2-7, with TRBD1 as a possible D gene (6 bases). The germline gives CDR1 SGDLS, CDR2 YYNGEE. The CDR3 totals 16 residues. The germline V and J ends were trimmed by 0 bases and 2 bases, with 15 bases remaining between them. The CDR3 DNA is TGTGCCAGCAGCGTAGAGGCGGCAGGGGTGCCCTACGAGCAGTACTTC. Protein product: CASSVEAAGVPYEQYF.

This chain connects TRBV19 to TRBJ2-1; D unclear. The CDR3 totals 15 residues. Germline V gene lookup returns CDR1 LNHDA and CDR2 SQIVND (reference sequence). V shed 3 bases and J shed 0 bases, with 9 bases lying between them. This chain's CDR3 is CASSIGDSSYNEQFF. The CDR3 DNA reads TGTGCCAGTAGTATCGGAGATAGCTCCTACAATGAGCAGTTCTTC.

The chain joins TRBV5-6 to TRBJ2-3; D possibly corresponds to TRBD2 (5 bases). Trimming removed 0 bases at V and 5 bases at J, with 13 bases between. This CDR3 is built from 15 residues. CDR1 is SGHDT, CDR2 YYEEEE, per germline. CDR3 region: CASSLVRDPGDTQYF. CDR3 sequence (DNA): TGTGCCAGCAGCTTGGTGAGGGATCCCGGAGATACGCAGTATTTT.

The rearrangement joins TRBV2 to TRBJ1-1; D unclear. Germline V gene sequence: CDR1 SNHLY, CDR2 FYNNEI. The CDR3 contains 13 residues. V lost 3 bases to trimming and J lost 7 bases, with 12 bases between them. The DNA for the CDR3 is TGTGCCAGCAGTGATCGGAGGCCCTTTGAAGCTTTCTTT. This codes for CASSDRRPFEAFF.

The gene calls are TRBV10-3 and TRBJ1-5; possible D gene TRBD1, 5 bases. Trimming stripped 5 bases from V and 3 bases from J, with 11 bases between. Looked up from germline, CDR1 is ENHRY and CDR2 is SYGVKD. This CDR3 contains 14 residues. CDR3 region: CAISNRSPNQPQHF. The CDR3 DNA follows: TGTGCCATCAGTAACAGGAGTCCCAATCAGCCCCAGCATTTT.

This clone was observed many times. Other DNA sequences from this sample encode an identical CDR3 as well. This chain connects TRBV7-9 to TRBJ2-7, with 10 positions matching TRBD2. This CDR3 spans 16 amino acids. From germline, CDR1 is SEHNR and CDR2 FQNEAQ (reference sequence). The trim removed 1 base at V and 2 bases at J, leaving 5 bases unmatched. CDR3 in DNA: TGTGCCAGCAGCTTAGAGGCTAGCGGGAGACCCTACGAGCAGTACTTC. Amino acids: CASSLEASGRPYEQYF.

A single count supports this clone. In DNA form, the CDR3 reads TGTGCCAGTAGTATAAGGGACAGGGATGGAGGTGGGCAGTTCTTC. Translating gives CASSIRDRDGGGQFF. This chain connects TRBV19 to TRBJ2-1; 9 bases line up with TRBD1. Germline CDR1 is LNHDA and CDR2 is SQIVND (reference sequence). V lost 2 bases to trimming and J lost 12 bases; unmatched junction nucleotides: 11. The CDR3 consists of 15 residues.

The J gene is TRBJ1-3, the V gene TRBV30, with TRBD1 as a possible D gene (5 bases). Between the trimmed V and J ends, which lost 0 bases and 0 bases, there was a span of 18 bases. Germline CDR1 GTSNPN, CDR2 SVGIG (reference sequence). The CDR3 runs to 18 residues. This CDR3 reads CAWSVGHQSHISGNTIYF. Written as DNA, the CDR3 is TGTGCCTGGAGTGTCGGACACCAAAGTCACATCTCTGGAAACACCATATATTTT.

The chain uses TRBV5-1 and TRBJ2-1; 10 bases agree with TRBD2. CDR1 and CDR2 from the germline V gene are SGHRS and YFSETQ. The CDR3 extends over 15 amino acids. V dropped 5 bases and J dropped 4; count of bases not matched to a gene: 6. The CDR3 here is CASRDSGGIYNEQFF. The CDR3 coding sequence is TGCGCCAGCAGAGATAGCGGGGGGATTTACAATGAGCAGTTCTTC.

This clone was recorded only once. The chain has TRBV27 and TRBJ2-7, with a tentative D call TRBD2 (6 bases). Trimming shortened V by 6 bases and J by 9 bases, and 18 bases separated the two germline ends. Germline assignment: CDR1 MNHEY and CDR2 SMNVEV (reference sequence). The CDR3 consists of 13 residues. DNA of the CDR3: TGTGCCAGCAGACCCGGGGCCTTCGGGGGGCAGTACTTC. Amino acids: CASRPGAFGGQYF.

The chain uses TRBV28 and TRBJ2-7, with a tentative D call TRBD2 (5 bases). Germline V CDR1 and CDR2: MDHEN, SYDVKM. The V end lost 6 bases, the J end lost 0 bases, and 15 bases lay between the germline ends. The CDR3 runs 15 residues. CDR3 nucleotide sequence: TGTGCCAGCAGCCTAAAGAGGAGGAGCTCCTACGAGCAGTACTTC. This translates into CASSLKRRSSYEQYF.

This clone was seen just once. This chain connects TRBV27 to TRBJ1-1; D is undetermined. This CDR3 has 16 amino acids. Germline CDR1 MNHEY, CDR2 SMNVEV (reference sequence). V was trimmed by 5 bases and J by 0 bases, leaving 16 bases between them. CDR3 sequence: CASSPDVGRMNTEAFF. The CDR3 DNA sequence: TGTGCCAGCAGTCCTGACGTCGGGAGGATGAACACTGAAGCTTTCTTT.

The table lists this clone with a count of one. The rearrangement joins TRBV4-1 to TRBJ2-7, with TRBD1 as a possible D gene (5 bases). V dropped 0 bases and J dropped 5 bases, with 14 bases sitting between them. This CDR3 has 15 amino acids. The germline CDR1 and CDR2 sequences are MGHRA and YSYEKL. The CDR3: CASSQEGVVDDEQYF. CDR3 bases: TGCGCCAGCAGCCAAGAAGGGGTTGTTGACGACGAGCAGTACTTC.

The chain recombines TRBV5-6 with TRBJ1-2; possibly TRBD1 for D (5 bases). Per germline, CDR1 SGHDT and CDR2 YYEEEE. The V end was cut by 0 bases, the J end by 2 bases, with 11 bases between. The length of the CDR3 is 15 residues. Written as DNA, the CDR3 is TGTGCCAGCAGCTTGGTTCAGGGAGGCAACTATGGCTACACCTTC. Protein: CASSLVQGGNYGYTF.

This chain links TRBV7-6 with TRBJ2-1, with a tentative D call TRBD1 (5 bases). CDR3 length equals 15 residues. V lost 5 bases and J lost 6, with 17 bases in between. The germline gives CDR1 SGHVS, CDR2 FNYEAQ. The chain's CDR3 is CASSTSKGWRNEQFF. The CDR3 nucleotides are TGTGCCAGCAGCACATCAAAGGGGTGGCGCAATGAGCAGTTCTTC.

The chain joins TRBV28 to TRBJ2-7; TRBD1 matches at 7 bases. The CDR3 sequence is 12 residues long. The germline CDR1 and CDR2 sequences are MDHEN and SYDVKM. V shed 6 bases and J 4 bases; nucleotides not matched to a gene: 3. The CDR3 DNA sequence: TGTGCCAGCAGCGGGACAGCATACGAGCAGTACTTC. As protein: CASSGTAYEQYF.